The entry below describes one T cell receptor (beta chain). One junction end does not reproduce the germline sequence, and a read error may be involved. Other DNA sequences in this specimen translate into the identical CDR3. The CDR3 contains 16 residues. The germline V gene encodes CDR1 SGHRS and CDR2 YFSETQ. The data were obtained in a study of blood T cell repertoires in COVID-19. Overall study context: Acute and convalescent COVID-19 samples came from the United States, Italy and Spain.

TCRdb keeps only in-frame clones here, not all; method: immunoSEQ multiplex PCR. The sample shows approximately 130,000 clones, 88% of them seen only once. The receptor comes from a human donor in a cohort sampled during active COVID-19. The sequencing input was peripheral blood. This chain uses TRBV5-1 with TRBJ2-2, with TRBD1 as a possible D gene (6 bases). In DNA, the CDR3 is TGCGCCAGCAGCGTGGGGCAAACAGGGCCCACCGGGGAGCTATTTTTT. It specifies CASSVGQTGPTGELFF. Variable domain in full (rest from reference TRBV5-1 and TRBJ2-2): KAGVTQTPRYLIKTRGQQVTLSCSPISGHRSVSWYQQTPGQGLQFLFEYFSETQRNKGNFPGRFSGRQFSNSRSEMNVSTLELGDSALYLCASSVGQTGPTGELFFGEGSRLTVL.